These 24 T cell receptor beta chains were sequenced from one sample in a study of post-analysis software for immune sequencing data. Overall study results and limits: Patients carried roughly 5 TRBV segments more frequently than controls did, and TRBV5-6, TRBV5-1 and TRBV20-1 were among them.

TCR beta libraries were prepared from cDNA with unique molecular identifiers. TCRdb independently ran MiXCR on the PCR reads; one entry per CDR3 protein. This sample yields about 430,000 distinct CDR3 sequences, of which approximately 38% are seen a single time; approximately 7.6% belongs to the top ten. These receptors have no known antigen. Sample: blood. Receptor source: a girl between 2 and 10 years old with multiple sclerosis.

This sequence joins TRBV11-1 and TRBJ2-1, with D perhaps TRBD2 (7 bases). Germline assignment: CDR1 SGHAT and CDR2 FQDESV (reference sequence). V was trimmed by 1 base and J by 5 bases, leaving 24 bases between them. This CDR3 is 19 amino acids long. As DNA, the CDR3 is TGTGCCAGCAGCTTAGAGCGGCTAGCGGCCGTCGGGACACACAATGAGCAGTTCTTC. It codes for CASSLERLAAVGTHNEQFF.

The genes are TRBV4-1 and TRBJ1-6, with 7 bases matching TRBD1. The ends lost 4 bases at V and 8 bases at J; junction bases unmatched: 5. Germline CDR1 and CDR2: MGHRA and YSYEKL. This CDR3 region has 14 residues. The CDR3 is CASSLGGQDSPLHF. The DNA of the CDR3 is TGCGCCAGCAGCCTAGGGGGCCAGGATTCACCCCTCCACTTT.

V usage is TRBV20-1 and J usage is TRBJ2-7; 8 bases match TRBD2. The germline V gene has CDR1 DFQATT and CDR2 SNEGSKA (reference sequence). V shed 6 bases and J 5 bases; nucleotides not matched to a gene: 12. The CDR3 sequence is 14 residues long. CDR3: CSARRAGVFHEQYF. The CDR3 bases are TGCAGTGCGAGGAGAGCGGGAGTGTTCCACGAGCAGTACTTC.

This clonotype was detected only once. The rearrangement links TRBV5-1 to TRBJ1-1; 7 bases are shared with TRBD1. This CDR3 comprises 14 residues. V was clipped by 4 bases and J by 3 bases; unmatched bases: 6. CDR1 is SGHRS and CDR2 is YFSETQ in the germline V gene. The chain's CDR3 is CASSQIGQDTEAFF. CDR3 bases: TGCGCCAGCAGCCAGATCGGACAGGACACTGAAGCTTTCTTT.

This chain joins TRBV7-2 and TRBJ2-3; possibly TRBD1 for D (7 bases). CDR1 and CDR2 from the germline V gene are SGHTA and FQGNSA. Trimming left V 2 bases short and J 3 bases short, with 27 bases between. This CDR3 has 20 amino acids. The CDR3 DNA follows: TGTGCCAGCAGCTTACGGGGAGAGGGGGCAGCGGGTTCGAGGACAGATACGCAGTATTTT. Amino acids: CASSLRGEGAAGSRTDTQYF. The full variable domain, its missing parts supplied by reference TRBV7-2 and TRBJ2-3, is GAGVSQSPSNKVTEKGKDVELRCDPISGHTALYWYRQSLGQGLEFLIYFQGNSAPDKSGLPSDRFSAERTGGSVSTLTIQRTQQEDSAVYLCASSLRGEGAAGSRTDTQYFGPGTRLTVL.

The sample holds a few counts of this clonotype. V usage is TRBV6-6 and J usage is TRBJ2-1, with 11 nucleotides matching TRBD2. The CDR3 runs to 17 residues. Germline CDR1 and CDR2: MNHNY and SVGAGI (reference sequence). With V trimmed by 4 bases and J by 3 bases, 8 bases remained unmatched. CDR3: CASSLAGGPVRYNEQFF. In nucleotides, the CDR3 is TGTGCCAGCAGTTTAGCGGGGGGGCCAGTTCGCTACAATGAGCAGTTCTTC.

The CDR3 protein is CASSFAGYAGYTF. The DNA for the CDR3 is TGTGCCAGCAGTTTTGCGGGCTATGCTGGCTACACCTTC. The gene calls are TRBV12-3 or TRBV12-4 and TRBJ1-2; D uncertain. The CDR3 is made up of 13 amino acids. Trimming shortened V by 3 bases and J by 7 bases, and 12 bases separated the two germline ends.

This clonotype counts as medium-sized. The chain uses TRBV4-2 and TRBJ2-7, with 7 bases fitting TRBD2. Losses at the gene ends were 4 bases for V and 4 bases for J; bases not matched to a gene: 19. The germline CDR1 and CDR2 sequences are LGHNA and YNFKEQ. The CDR3 has 18 amino acids. This CDR3 is CASSLTPTGGERTYEQYF. CDR3 nucleotides: TGTGCCAGCAGCCTCACTCCCACGGGAGGTGAAAGGACGTACGAGCAGTACTTC.

In this sample, this clonotype turned up many times. The chain employs TRBV5-5 and TRBJ1-6; 8 bases map to TRBD1. V lost 2 bases and J lost 0; bases outside the gene matches: 4. The V gene's germline CDR1 is SGHKS and CDR2 YYEKEE (reference sequence). This CDR3 is 17 amino acids long. The CDR3 is CASSFRTGSSYNSPLHF. The CDR3 DNA sequence: TGTGCCAGCAGCTTCCGGACAGGGAGCTCCTATAATTCACCCCTCCACTTT. The complete variable domain, with remaining parts taken from reference TRBV5-5 and TRBJ1-6, reads DAGVTQSPTHLIKTRGQQVTLRCSPISGHKSVSWYQQVLGQGPQFIFQYYEKEERGRGNFPDRFSARQFPNYSSELNVNALLLGDSALYLCASSFRTGSSYNSPLHFGNGTRLTVT.

The sample holds a few counts of this clonotype. This sequence joins TRBV9 and TRBJ2-1; TRBD2 matches at 8 bases. The CDR3 spans 16 residues. CDR1 SGDLS and CDR2 YYNGEE come from the germline V gene. The trim removed 3 bases at V and 12 bases at J, leaving 17 bases unmatched. The CDR3 loop is CASSAAGTSGVLGQFF. CDR3 bases: TGTGCCAGCAGCGCAGCCGGGACTAGTGGGGTTCTAGGGCAGTTCTTC.

This clonotype was counted a few times. V usage is TRBV6-1 and J usage is TRBJ2-6; D unresolved. In germline, CDR1 is MNHNS, CDR2 SASEGT. V was shortened by 4 bases and J by 0 bases, with 4 bases between the two germline ends. The CDR3 consists of 14 residues. The CDR3 here is CASSVDSGANVLTF. The DNA of the CDR3 is TGTGCCAGCAGTGTGGACTCTGGGGCCAACGTCCTGACTTTC.

The chain combines TRBV29-1 with TRBJ2-5; 8 bases fit TRBD1. This CDR3 contains 13 residues. With V trimmed by 5 bases and J by 5 bases, 7 bases remained unmatched. Per the germline V gene, CDR1 is SQVTM and CDR2 is ANQGSEA. CDR3: CSVTRQGRETQYF. As DNA, the CDR3 is TGCAGCGTTACCCGACAGGGGAGGGAGACCCAGTACTTC.

This clonotype came up a few times. The chain has TRBV20-1 and TRBJ2-7; 12 bases line up with TRBD2. The trim removed 1 base at V and 2 bases at J, leaving 3 bases unmatched. The CDR3 loop spans 15 amino acids. Germline CDR1 reads DFQATT; CDR2 reads SNEGSKA (reference sequence). The CDR3 loop is CSARGLAGVPYEQYF. The DNA for the CDR3 is TGCAGTGCTAGAGGACTAGCGGGGGTACCCTACGAGCAGTACTTC.

The rearrangement links TRBV29-1 to TRBJ2-1; tentatively, D is TRBD1 (6 bases). The CDR3 extends over 13 amino acids. V lost 5 bases and J 4 bases, leaving 12 bases between the germline ends. Germline V gene lookup returns CDR1 SQVTM and CDR2 ANQGSEA. The CDR3 bases are TGCAGCGTTCACAGGGCCAATTACAATGAGCAGTTCTTC. Translated: CSVHRANYNEQFF.

V gene TRBV28 combines with J gene TRBJ2-5, with 9 bases lining up with TRBD2. Losses at the gene ends were 10 bases for V and 5 bases for J; bases not matched to a gene: 17. The CDR3 runs to 16 residues. The germline CDR1 and CDR2 sequences are MDHEN and SYDVKM. The CDR3 is CATNEPIAGVGETQYF. CDR3 nucleotides: TGTGCCACCAACGAACCGATAGCGGGAGTGGGTGAGACCCAGTACTTC. The variable domain in full, with the rest retrieved from reference TRBV28 and TRBJ2-5, is DVKVTQSSRYLVKRTGEKVFLECVQDMDHENMFWYRQDPGLGLRLIYFSYDVKMKEKGDIPEGYSVSREKKERFSLILESASTNQTSMYLCATNEPIAGVGETQYFGPGTRLLVL.

The V and J genes are TRBV6-1 and TRBJ2-3, with a weak D call TRBD2 (6 bases). Germline V gene sequence: CDR1 MNHNS, CDR2 SASEGT. The CDR3 is 15 residues long. V was cut by 5 bases and J by 5 bases, with 17 bases left in between. The CDR3 sequence is CASSSIQGGRDTQYF. In DNA form, the CDR3 reads TGTGCCAGCAGTAGCATCCAGGGAGGCCGAGATACGCAGTATTTT.

The chain uses TRBV28 and TRBJ1-5; D is possibly TRBD1 (6 bases). V shed 7 bases and J shed 9 bases, with 25 bases lying between them. This CDR3 spans 16 amino acids. Germline lookup yields CDR1 MDHEN and CDR2 SYDVKM. CDR3 loop: CASNNRGGPPIRPQHF. The DNA for the CDR3 is TGTGCCAGCAACAATCGAGGGGGGCCCCCGATCCGGCCCCAGCATTTT.

This clonotype has a count of ten or more. The chain uses TRBV27 and TRBJ2-7, with D uncertain. Germline values: CDR1 MNHEY, CDR2 SMNVEV (reference sequence). The CDR3 contains 15 residues. The germline V and J ends were trimmed by 0 bases and 1 base, with 10 bases remaining between them. The CDR3 nucleotides are TGTGCCAGCAGTTTATCTCCCTCCTTATCCTACGAGCAGTACTTC. Its translation: CASSLSPSLSYEQYF.

CDR3 bases: TGTGCCAGCAGTTCAGAGAGAAGCTCTGGGGCCAACGTCCTGACTTTC. Translating gives CASSSERSSGANVLTF. The genes are TRBV7-2 and TRBJ2-6; D unclear. Germline-derived CDR1 and CDR2 are SGHTA and FQGNSA. The CDR3 runs to 16 residues. V was clipped by 6 bases and J by 0 bases, with 12 bases between them.

The V call is TRBV4-3, the J call TRBJ2-7, with 8 positions matching TRBD1. Unmatched junction bases numbered 12, after V lost 0 bases and J lost 2 bases. The germline V gene has CDR1 LGHNA and CDR2 YSLEER. The CDR3 has 18 amino acids. The DNA of the CDR3 is TGCGCCAGCAGCCAAGATCCTGGGACAGGAATATTTCCCTACGAGCAGTACTTC. Translating it yields CASSQDPGTGIFPYEQYF.

The chain carries TRBV27 and TRBJ2-1, with TRBD2 as a possible D gene (6 bases). This CDR3 region has 16 residues. Looked up from germline, CDR1 is MNHEY and CDR2 is SMNVEV (reference sequence). Trimming took off 2 bases at V and 6 bases at J, with 17 bases between the two ends. The DNA for the CDR3 is TGTGCCAGCAGTTTAGTCTCGACTAGTTTCGGCAATGAGCAGTTCTTC. This gives the protein CASSLVSTSFGNEQFF.

This clonotype turned up a few times. This chain links TRBV20-1 with TRBJ2-4; possible D gene TRBD2, 6 bases. V was pared by 2 bases and J by 0 bases, with 8 bases between. The CDR3 runs to 14 residues. Germline loops: CDR1 DFQATT, CDR2 SNEGSKA (reference sequence). For the CDR3, the DNA is TGCAGTGCTAGACTGGGACTAGCCAAAAACATTCAGTACTTC. This translates into CSARLGLAKNIQYF.

The rearrangement links TRBV6-5 to TRBJ2-7; 8 bases fit TRBD1. The CDR3 extends over 13 amino acids. Per germline, CDR1 MNHEY and CDR2 SVGAGI. The V and J ends lost 5 bases and 3 bases, in that order; junction bases with no gene match: 3. In DNA form, the CDR3 reads TGTGCCAGCAGTACGACAGGGGACTACGAGCAGTACTTC. Protein product: CASSTTGDYEQYF.

This clonotype was counted only a few times. CDR3 DNA sequence: TGCAGTGCCCGTGGCGGGACTAGCGGCCTCTACGAGCAGTACTTC. This translates into CSARGGTSGLYEQYF. The V call is TRBV20-1, the J call TRBJ2-7; 11 nucleotides line up with TRBD2. This CDR3 has 15 residues. Germline CDR1 and CDR2: DFQATT and SNEGSKA (reference sequence). V was clipped by 6 bases and J by 3 bases; unmatched bases: 10.